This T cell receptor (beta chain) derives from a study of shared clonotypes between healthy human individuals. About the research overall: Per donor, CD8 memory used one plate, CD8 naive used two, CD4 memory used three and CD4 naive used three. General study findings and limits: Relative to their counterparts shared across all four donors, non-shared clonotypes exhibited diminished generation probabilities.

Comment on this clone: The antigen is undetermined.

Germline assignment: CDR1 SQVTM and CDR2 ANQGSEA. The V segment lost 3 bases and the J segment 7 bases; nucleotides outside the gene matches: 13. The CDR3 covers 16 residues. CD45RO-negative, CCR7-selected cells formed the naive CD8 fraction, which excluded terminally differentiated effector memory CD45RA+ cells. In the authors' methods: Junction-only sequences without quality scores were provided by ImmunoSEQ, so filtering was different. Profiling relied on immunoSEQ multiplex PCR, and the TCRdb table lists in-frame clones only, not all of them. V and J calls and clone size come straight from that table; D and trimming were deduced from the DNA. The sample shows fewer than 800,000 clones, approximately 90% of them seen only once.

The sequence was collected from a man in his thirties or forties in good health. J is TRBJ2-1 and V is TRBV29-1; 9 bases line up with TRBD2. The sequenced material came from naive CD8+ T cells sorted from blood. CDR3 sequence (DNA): TGCAGCGTTGATGGGCTAGCGGGGCGTTCTAGAAATGAGCAGTTCTTC. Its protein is CSVDGLAGRSRNEQFF.